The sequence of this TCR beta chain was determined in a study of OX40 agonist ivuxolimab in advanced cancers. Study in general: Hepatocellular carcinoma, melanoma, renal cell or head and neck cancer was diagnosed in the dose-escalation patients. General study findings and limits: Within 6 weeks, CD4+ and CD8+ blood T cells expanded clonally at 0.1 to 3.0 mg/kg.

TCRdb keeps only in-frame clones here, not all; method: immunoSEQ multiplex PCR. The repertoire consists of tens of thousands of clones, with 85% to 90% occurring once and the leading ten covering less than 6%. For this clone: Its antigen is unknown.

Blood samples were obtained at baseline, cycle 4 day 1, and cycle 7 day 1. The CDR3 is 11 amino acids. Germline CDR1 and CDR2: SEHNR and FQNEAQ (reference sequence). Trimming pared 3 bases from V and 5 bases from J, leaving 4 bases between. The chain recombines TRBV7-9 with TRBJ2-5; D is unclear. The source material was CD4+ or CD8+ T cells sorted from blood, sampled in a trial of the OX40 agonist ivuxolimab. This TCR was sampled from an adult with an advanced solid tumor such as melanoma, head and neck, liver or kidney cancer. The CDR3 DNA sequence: TGTGCCAGCAGCTTTGTTGAGACCCAGTACTTC. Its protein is CASSFVETQYF.